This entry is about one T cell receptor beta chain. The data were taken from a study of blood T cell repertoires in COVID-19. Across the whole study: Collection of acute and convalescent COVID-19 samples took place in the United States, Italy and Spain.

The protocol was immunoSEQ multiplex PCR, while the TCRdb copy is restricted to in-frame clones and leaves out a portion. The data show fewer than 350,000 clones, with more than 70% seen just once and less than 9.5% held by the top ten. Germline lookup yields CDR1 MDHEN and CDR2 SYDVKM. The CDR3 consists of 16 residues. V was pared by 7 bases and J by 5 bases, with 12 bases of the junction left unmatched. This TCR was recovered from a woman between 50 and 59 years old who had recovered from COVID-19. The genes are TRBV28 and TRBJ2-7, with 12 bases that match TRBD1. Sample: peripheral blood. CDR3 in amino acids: CASTSTWDRGPHEQYF. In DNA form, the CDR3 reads TGTGCCAGCACCTCGACCTGGGACAGGGGGCCCCACGAGCAGTACTTC.